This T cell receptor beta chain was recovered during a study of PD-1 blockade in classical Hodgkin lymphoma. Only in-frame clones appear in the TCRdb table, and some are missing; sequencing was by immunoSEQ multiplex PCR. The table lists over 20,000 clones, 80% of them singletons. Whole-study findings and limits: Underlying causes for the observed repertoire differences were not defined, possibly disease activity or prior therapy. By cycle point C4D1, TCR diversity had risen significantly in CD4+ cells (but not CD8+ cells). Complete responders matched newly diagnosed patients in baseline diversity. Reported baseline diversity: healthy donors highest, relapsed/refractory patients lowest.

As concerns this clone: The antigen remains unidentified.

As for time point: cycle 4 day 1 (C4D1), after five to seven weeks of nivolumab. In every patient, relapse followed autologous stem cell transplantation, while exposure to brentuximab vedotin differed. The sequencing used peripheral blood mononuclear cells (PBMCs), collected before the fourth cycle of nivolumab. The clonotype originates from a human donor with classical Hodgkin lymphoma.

Here the CDR3 DNA reads TGTGCCAGCAGTCCACGGACTGAGTACCAAGAGACCCAGTACTTC. This gives the protein CASSPRTEYQETQYF. V and J are TRBV28 and TRBJ2-5; the D gene is possibly TRBD2 (5 bases). V was pared by 5 bases and J by 0 bases, with 13 bases between. Per the germline V gene, CDR1 is MDHEN and CDR2 is SYDVKM. The CDR3 is 15 residues long.